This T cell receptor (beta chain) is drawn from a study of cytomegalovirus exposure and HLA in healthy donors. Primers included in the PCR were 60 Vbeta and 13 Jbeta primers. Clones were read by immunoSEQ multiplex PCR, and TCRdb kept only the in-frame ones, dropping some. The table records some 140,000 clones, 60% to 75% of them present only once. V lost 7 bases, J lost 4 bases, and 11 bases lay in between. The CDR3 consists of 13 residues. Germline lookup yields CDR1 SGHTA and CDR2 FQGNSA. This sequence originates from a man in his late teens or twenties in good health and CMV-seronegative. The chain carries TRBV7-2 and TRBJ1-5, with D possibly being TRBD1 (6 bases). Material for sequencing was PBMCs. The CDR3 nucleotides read TGTGCCAGCAACGCCCAGGGGAATCAGCCCCAGCATTTT. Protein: CASNAQGNQPQHF.